Listed below are T cell receptor beta chains from one sample, sequenced in a study of early T cells in non-severe SARS-CoV-2 infection. TCRdb reanalysed the 5' RACE reads using MiXCR and keeps one entry per CDR3 protein. This repertoire shows around 58,000 distinct CDR3 sequences, about 7.6% found once; its top ten account for roughly a tenth. The sample consisted of whole blood, taken at baseline. The origin of the receptors is an adult who was a healthcare worker with PCR-confirmed SARS-CoV-2 infection or an uninfected control (not recorded which). Both conserved end residues are part of each CDR3. The order of the fields is CDR3 DNA, CDR3 protein, J gene, clone size, D gene, V gene. D genes are given only for firm matches. Clone size is stated in some rows and not others, as once, few, many or a class when expanded.

CDR3nt: TGTGCCACCACTAGCACAGATACGCAGTATTTT
CDR3aa: CATTSTDTQYF
j_gene: TRBJ2-3
abundance: many
d_gene: .
v_gene: TRBV7-2

CDR3nt: TGTGCCAGCAGTTTTTACCCCCAGGGAAGGCATGGCAATCAGCCCCAGCATTTT
CDR3aa: CASSFYPQGRHGNQPQHF
j_gene: TRBJ1-5
abundance: few
d_gene: .
v_gene: TRBV28

CDR3nt: TGTGCCAGCAGTTCACCCATCCTCAGCACAGATACGCAGTATTTT
CDR3aa: CASSSPILSTDTQYF
j_gene: TRBJ2-3
abundance: .
d_gene: .
v_gene: TRBV12-3/TRBV12-4

CDR3nt: TGTGCCAGCAGCCAAGAGAGCAGGGTAGTTCCAGATACGCAGTATTTT
CDR3aa: CASSQESRVVPDTQYF
j_gene: TRBJ2-3
abundance: .
d_gene: .
v_gene: TRBV14

CDR3nt: TGTGCCAGCAGTTTATCGGTCAACACTGAAGCTTTCTTT
CDR3aa: CASSLSVNTEAFF
j_gene: TRBJ1-1
abundance: many
d_gene: .
v_gene: TRBV27

CDR3nt: TGTGCCATCAATGAACTAGCGGGCGGGGAGCTGTTTTTT
CDR3aa: CAINELAGGELFF
j_gene: TRBJ2-2
abundance: .
d_gene: TRBD2
v_gene: TRBV10-3

CDR3nt: TGTGCCAGCAAGCAGTACACCGGGGAGCTGTTTTTT
CDR3aa: CASKQYTGELFF
j_gene: TRBJ2-2
abundance: many
d_gene: .
v_gene: TRBV7-3

CDR3nt: TGTGCCAGCAGTTTTGTCCAATTAGTGAAAGAGACCCAGTACTTC
CDR3aa: CASSFVQLVKETQYF
j_gene: TRBJ2-5
abundance: few
d_gene: .
v_gene: TRBV28

CDR3nt: TGTGCCAGCAAAAGCACCGGGACAGGGAGGGATACGCAGTATTTT
CDR3aa: CASKSTGTGRDTQYF
j_gene: TRBJ2-3
abundance: .
d_gene: TRBD1
v_gene: TRBV19

CDR3nt: TGTGCCAGCAGCGTAGCCTTCATGACTAATGAAAAACTGTTTTTT
CDR3aa: CASSVAFMTNEKLFF
j_gene: TRBJ1-4
abundance: many
d_gene: .
v_gene: TRBV9

CDR3nt: TGTGCCAACCCACCGGGACTAGCGGGAGGGCCCACCCCCTACGAGCAGTACTTC
CDR3aa: CANPPGLAGGPTPYEQYF
j_gene: TRBJ2-7
abundance: few
d_gene: TRBD2
v_gene: TRBV27

CDR3nt: TGTGCCATCAGGAACAGGGTCCAAGAGACCCAGTACTTC
CDR3aa: CAIRNRVQETQYF
j_gene: TRBJ2-5
abundance: few
d_gene: .
v_gene: TRBV10-3

CDR3nt: TGTGCCAGCAGTTACCGGCCCGGACAGGGCGACGCTGAAGCTTTCTTT
CDR3aa: CASSYRPGQGDAEAFF
j_gene: TRBJ1-1
abundance: few
d_gene: TRBD1
v_gene: TRBV6-5

CDR3nt: TGTGCCAGCAGTTTAGTTGTAGCAGGCGGGAACACTGAAGCTTTCTTT
CDR3aa: CASSLVVAGGNTEAFF
j_gene: TRBJ1-1
abundance: .
d_gene: .
v_gene: TRBV28

CDR3nt: TGCAGTGCCGTTTTCCCGCGTCGAACCGGGGAGCTGTTTTTT
CDR3aa: CSAVFPRRTGELFF
j_gene: TRBJ2-2
abundance: .
d_gene: .
v_gene: TRBV20-1

CDR3nt: TGTGCCAGCAGCTTAATAGCGGGAGAACTCAATGAGCAGTTCTTC
CDR3aa: CASSLIAGELNEQFF
j_gene: TRBJ2-1
abundance: many
d_gene: TRBD2
v_gene: TRBV7-3

CDR3nt: TGCAGCGTTGATAGGGGGGACGGGGGCACTGAAGCTTTCTTT
CDR3aa: CSVDRGDGGTEAFF
j_gene: TRBJ1-1
abundance: .
d_gene: .
v_gene: TRBV29-1

CDR3nt: TGTGCCAGCAGCGCGGGACAGTTTTTTGGCTACACCTTC
CDR3aa: CASSAGQFFGYTF
j_gene: TRBJ1-2
abundance: few
d_gene: TRBD1
v_gene: TRBV12-3/TRBV12-4

CDR3nt: TGTGCCAGCAGTTTGACAGTCTATAGCAATCAGCCCCAGCATTTT
CDR3aa: CASSLTVYSNQPQHF
j_gene: TRBJ1-5
abundance: .
d_gene: .
v_gene: TRBV6-2/TRBV6-3

CDR3nt: TGTGCCAGCAGCCAGACGACAGGGTCCGAGCAGTACTTC
CDR3aa: CASSQTTGSEQYF
j_gene: TRBJ2-7
abundance: few
d_gene: TRBD1
v_gene: TRBV3-1

CDR3nt: TGTGCCAGCAGCTTAGAGCGGGAGGCAACCTACGAGCAGTACTTC
CDR3aa: CASSLEREATYEQYF
j_gene: TRBJ2-7
abundance: few
d_gene: TRBD2
v_gene: TRBV7-8

CDR3nt: TGTGCCAGCAAAAGAGCTAGCGGGAGGTCCACCGGGGAGCTGTTTTTT
CDR3aa: CASKRASGRSTGELFF
j_gene: TRBJ2-2
abundance: many
d_gene: TRBD2
v_gene: TRBV6-2/TRBV6-3

CDR3nt: TGTGCCAGCAGCCCCCAGGAGCTAAACTATGGCTACACCTTC
CDR3aa: CASSPQELNYGYTF
j_gene: TRBJ1-2
abundance: .
d_gene: .
v_gene: TRBV7-6

CDR3nt: TGTGCCAGCAGCTTAGTAGGGGGAGGCGCCAAAAACATTCAGTACTTC
CDR3aa: CASSLVGGGAKNIQYF
j_gene: TRBJ2-4
abundance: few
d_gene: .
v_gene: TRBV7-2

CDR3nt: TGTGCCAGCAGTTCGGGACAGCACTACGAGCAGTACTTC
CDR3aa: CASSSGQHYEQYF
j_gene: TRBJ2-7
abundance: many
d_gene: TRBD1
v_gene: TRBV28

CDR3nt: TGTGCCAGCAGCTCTGCTAGCGGGAGGGCTGGTGAGCAGTTCTTC
CDR3aa: CASSSASGRAGEQFF
j_gene: TRBJ2-1
abundance: many
d_gene: TRBD2
v_gene: TRBV7-2

CDR3nt: TGTGCCAGCAGTTTCCCCCGGGGCGGGGAAGCTTTCTTT
CDR3aa: CASSFPRGGEAFF
j_gene: TRBJ1-1
abundance: few
d_gene: .
v_gene: TRBV12-3/TRBV12-4

CDR3nt: TGCGCCAGCACCCCGGGCCGCGGAGATGAGCAGTTCTTC
CDR3aa: CASTPGRGDEQFF
j_gene: TRBJ2-1
abundance: many
d_gene: .
v_gene: TRBV5-1

CDR3nt: TGTGCCAGCAGTTATACGGTGGGAGATACGCAGTATTTT
CDR3aa: CASSYTVGDTQYF
j_gene: TRBJ2-3
abundance: .
d_gene: .
v_gene: TRBV6-2/TRBV6-3

CDR3nt: TGTGCCACCAGTGACAAGTCTTCTGGGGCCAACGTCCTGACTTTC
CDR3aa: CATSDKSSGANVLTF
j_gene: TRBJ2-6
abundance: .
d_gene: .
v_gene: TRBV24-1

CDR3nt: TGCAGCGTTGTAGGTCTTACCGGGACATACTACGAGCAGTACTTC
CDR3aa: CSVVGLTGTYYEQYF
j_gene: TRBJ2-7
abundance: .
d_gene: .
v_gene: TRBV29-1

CDR3nt: TGTGCCAGCTCACCGACTAGCGGTACCTACGAGCAGTACTTC
CDR3aa: CASSPTSGTYEQYF
j_gene: TRBJ2-7
abundance: many
d_gene: TRBD2
v_gene: TRBV18

CDR3nt: TGTGCCAGCAGCCCTCCACCCGTCCACTACAATGAGCAGTTCTTC
CDR3aa: CASSPPPVHYNEQFF
j_gene: TRBJ2-1
abundance: many
d_gene: .
v_gene: TRBV7-2

CDR3nt: TGCAGTGCTAGGATGGCGGGAGGGCCGGTAGATACGCAGTATTTT
CDR3aa: CSARMAGGPVDTQYF
j_gene: TRBJ2-3
abundance: few
d_gene: TRBD2
v_gene: TRBV20-1

CDR3nt: TGCGCCAGCAGTGAGAGGCTAGCGGGAAACTACGAGCAGTACTTC
CDR3aa: CASSERLAGNYEQYF
j_gene: TRBJ2-7
abundance: many
d_gene: TRBD2
v_gene: TRBV10-1

CDR3nt: TGTGCCAGCAGTAATCGAGGGGAGCTGTTTTTT
CDR3aa: CASSNRGELFF
j_gene: TRBJ2-2
abundance: few
d_gene: .
v_gene: TRBV7-6

CDR3nt: TGTGCCAGCAGTTTGGGGCAGGGGATTTGGACTGAAGCTTTCTTT
CDR3aa: CASSLGQGIWTEAFF
j_gene: TRBJ1-1
abundance: few
d_gene: .
v_gene: TRBV12-3/TRBV12-4

CDR3nt: TGCAGTGCTAGCAAGCAGACTGACTACGAGCAGTACTTC
CDR3aa: CSASKQTDYEQYF
j_gene: TRBJ2-7
abundance: many
d_gene: .
v_gene: TRBV20-1

CDR3nt: TGTGCCAGCAGTTATGAGATTGTTGGTGAAGCTTTCTTT
CDR3aa: CASSYEIVGEAFF
j_gene: TRBJ1-1
abundance: many
d_gene: .
v_gene: TRBV6-5

CDR3nt: TGTGCCAGCAGTTACTCGGGAAGCTCCTACGAGCAGTACTTC
CDR3aa: CASSYSGSSYEQYF
j_gene: TRBJ2-7
abundance: many
d_gene: .
v_gene: TRBV6-2/TRBV6-3

CDR3nt: TGTGCCAGCAGCTCACAGGGTTGGAACACCGGGGAGCTGTTTTTT
CDR3aa: CASSSQGWNTGELFF
j_gene: TRBJ2-2
abundance: .
d_gene: .
v_gene: TRBV7-3

CDR3nt: TGTGCCAGCAGCCCAAGACTAGCGCCCTACGAGCAGTACTTC
CDR3aa: CASSPRLAPYEQYF
j_gene: TRBJ2-7
abundance: .
d_gene: TRBD2
v_gene: TRBV7-9

CDR3nt: TGTGCCAGCAGCTTAGGGGCGTGGGAGCAGTACTTC
CDR3aa: CASSLGAWEQYF
j_gene: TRBJ2-7
abundance: .
d_gene: .
v_gene: TRBV11-2

CDR3nt: TGCAGTGCTAACAGGGGGCTCTATGGCTACACCTTC
CDR3aa: CSANRGLYGYTF
j_gene: TRBJ1-2
abundance: .
d_gene: TRBD1
v_gene: TRBV20-1

CDR3nt: TGTGCCAGCAGTTTAAGTGGGGCGAAGAATGAGCAGTTCTTC
CDR3aa: CASSLSGAKNEQFF
j_gene: TRBJ2-1
abundance: .
d_gene: .
v_gene: TRBV12-3/TRBV12-4

CDR3nt: TGTGCCAGCAGTTTCTACCAAGAGACCCAGTACTTC
CDR3aa: CASSFYQETQYF
j_gene: TRBJ2-5
abundance: few
d_gene: .
v_gene: TRBV6-2/TRBV6-3

CDR3nt: TGCGCCAGCAGCCAAGCAAGCGGTTCTAGCACAGATACGCAGTATTTT
CDR3aa: CASSQASGSSTDTQYF
j_gene: TRBJ2-3
abundance: .
d_gene: .
v_gene: TRBV4-1

CDR3nt: TGTGCCACCTCAGCGGGAGGGCCCCTAAACATTCAGTACTTC
CDR3aa: CATSAGGPLNIQYF
j_gene: TRBJ2-4
abundance: .
d_gene: TRBD2
v_gene: TRBV24-1

CDR3nt: TGTGCCAGCACCCAGGGTAGCGGGAGGTACGAGCAGTACTTC
CDR3aa: CASTQGSGRYEQYF
j_gene: TRBJ2-7
abundance: .
d_gene: TRBD2
v_gene: TRBV7-2

CDR3nt: TGCAGTGCTAGAGATCCGGGAGTTGGATACAATGAGCAGTTCTTC
CDR3aa: CSARDPGVGYNEQFF
j_gene: TRBJ2-1
abundance: few
d_gene: .
v_gene: TRBV20-1

CDR3nt: TGTGCCAGCACCACTAGAGAGGGGTCAGCCTGGGGTACGCAGTATTTT
CDR3aa: CASTTREGSAWGTQYF
j_gene: TRBJ2-3
abundance: .
d_gene: .
v_gene: TRBV7-8

CDR3nt: TGTGCCACCAGTGATCGTACTAGCGGGAGGGACTCTGATACGCAGTATTTT
CDR3aa: CATSDRTSGRDSDTQYF
j_gene: TRBJ2-3
abundance: few
d_gene: TRBD2
v_gene: TRBV24-1

CDR3nt: TGCAGTGCTAGAGGAAGCTCCTATAATTCACCCCTCCACTTT
CDR3aa: CSARGSSYNSPLHF
j_gene: TRBJ1-6
abundance: few
d_gene: .
v_gene: TRBV20-1

CDR3nt: TGCAGTTTTAGCGGGAGGGGAGGCACAGATACGCAGTATTTT
CDR3aa: CSFSGRGGTDTQYF
j_gene: TRBJ2-3
abundance: many
d_gene: TRBD2
v_gene: TRBV20-1

CDR3nt: TGTGCCTGGAAAGGGCCGGGACTAGCGGGAACGAATGAGCAGTTCTTC
CDR3aa: CAWKGPGLAGTNEQFF
j_gene: TRBJ2-1
abundance: few
d_gene: TRBD2
v_gene: TRBV30

CDR3nt: TGTGCCAGCAGTTTAGGGTTGGCGTACGAGCAGTACTTC
CDR3aa: CASSLGLAYEQYF
j_gene: TRBJ2-7
abundance: many
d_gene: .
v_gene: TRBV2

CDR3nt: TGCAGCGTCGGTACTAGCGGAAGGACCTACGAGCAGTACTTC
CDR3aa: CSVGTSGRTYEQYF
j_gene: TRBJ2-7
abundance: .
d_gene: TRBD2
v_gene: TRBV29-1

CDR3nt: TGTGCCAGCAGCGGACTAGCGGAAACCCACAATGAGCAGTTCTTC
CDR3aa: CASSGLAETHNEQFF
j_gene: TRBJ2-1
abundance: many
d_gene: TRBD2
v_gene: TRBV3-1

CDR3nt: TGTGCCAGCAGCGGAACCCTTGGGACAGAAACCGCCCAAGAGACCCAGTACTTC
CDR3aa: CASSGTLGTETAQETQYF
j_gene: TRBJ2-5
abundance: many
d_gene: TRBD1
v_gene: TRBV7-9